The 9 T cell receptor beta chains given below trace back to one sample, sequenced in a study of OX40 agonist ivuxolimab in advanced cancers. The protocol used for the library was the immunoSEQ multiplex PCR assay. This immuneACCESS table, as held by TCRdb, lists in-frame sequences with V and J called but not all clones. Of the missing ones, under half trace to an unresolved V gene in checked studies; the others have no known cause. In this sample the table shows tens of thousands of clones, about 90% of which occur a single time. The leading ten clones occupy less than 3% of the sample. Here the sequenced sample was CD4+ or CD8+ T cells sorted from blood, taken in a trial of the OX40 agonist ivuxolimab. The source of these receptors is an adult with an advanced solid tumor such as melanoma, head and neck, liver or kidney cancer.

As DNA, the CDR3 is TGTGCCAGCAGCACCGAGGGAGCGGGGGACGGAGAGACCCAGTACTTC. Its protein product is CASSTEGAGDGETQYF. This sequence joins TRBV2 and TRBJ2-5, with TRBD2 matching over 8 bases. Germline loops: CDR1 SNHLY, CDR2 FYNNEI. V was pared by 6 bases and J by 4 bases, with 13 bases of the junction left unmatched. The CDR3 is 16 amino acids.

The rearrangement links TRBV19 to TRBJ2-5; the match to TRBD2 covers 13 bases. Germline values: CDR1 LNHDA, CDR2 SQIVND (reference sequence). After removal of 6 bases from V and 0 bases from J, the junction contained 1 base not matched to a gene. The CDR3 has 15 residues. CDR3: CASSGTSGDQETQYF. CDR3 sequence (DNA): TGTGCCAGTAGCGGGACTAGCGGGGACCAAGAGACCCAGTACTTC.

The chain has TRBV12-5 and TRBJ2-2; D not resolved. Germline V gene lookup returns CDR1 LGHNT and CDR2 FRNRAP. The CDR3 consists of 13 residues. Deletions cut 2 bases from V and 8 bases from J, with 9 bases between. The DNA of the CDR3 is TGTGCTAGTGGTTTGACGCGTCTGGGGGAGCTGTTTTTT. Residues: CASGLTRLGELFF.

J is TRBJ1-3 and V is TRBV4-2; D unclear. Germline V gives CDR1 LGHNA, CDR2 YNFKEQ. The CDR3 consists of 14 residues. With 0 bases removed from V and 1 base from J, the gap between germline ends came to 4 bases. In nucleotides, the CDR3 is TGTGCCAGCAGCCAAGAGATGTCTGGAAACACCATATATTTT. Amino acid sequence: CASSQEMSGNTIYF.

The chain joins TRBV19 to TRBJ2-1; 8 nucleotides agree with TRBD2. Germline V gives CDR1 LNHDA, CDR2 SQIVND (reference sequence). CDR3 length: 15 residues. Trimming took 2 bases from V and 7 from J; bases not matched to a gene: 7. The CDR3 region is CASSILAGGGNEQFF. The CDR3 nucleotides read TGTGCCAGTAGTATACTGGCGGGGGGTGGGAATGAGCAGTTCTTC.

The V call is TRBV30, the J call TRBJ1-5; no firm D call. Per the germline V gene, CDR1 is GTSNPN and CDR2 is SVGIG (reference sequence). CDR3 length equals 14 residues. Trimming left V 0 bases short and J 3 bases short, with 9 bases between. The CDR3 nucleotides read TGTGCCTGGAGTGTATTCCCACTCAATCAGCCCCAGCATTTT. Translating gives CAWSVFPLNQPQHF.

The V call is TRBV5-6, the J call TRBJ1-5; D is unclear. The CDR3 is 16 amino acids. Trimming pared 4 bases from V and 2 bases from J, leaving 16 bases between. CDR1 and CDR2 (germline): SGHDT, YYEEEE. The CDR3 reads CASSRGPPSGNQPQHF. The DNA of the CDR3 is TGTGCCAGCAGCCGCGGACCCCCCAGCGGCAATCAGCCCCAGCATTTT.

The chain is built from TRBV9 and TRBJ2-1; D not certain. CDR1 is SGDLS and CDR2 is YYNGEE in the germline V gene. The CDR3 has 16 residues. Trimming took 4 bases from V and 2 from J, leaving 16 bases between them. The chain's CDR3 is CASSPQSLSTYNEQFF. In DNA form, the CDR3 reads TGTGCCAGCAGCCCCCAGTCTCTTAGCACCTACAATGAGCAGTTCTTC. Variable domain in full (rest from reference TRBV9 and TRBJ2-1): DSGVTQTPKHLITATGQRVTLRCSPRSGDLSVYWYQQSLDQGLQFLIQYYNGEERAKGNILERFSAQQFPDLHSELNLSSLELGDSALYFCASSPQSLSTYNEQFFGPGTRLTVL.

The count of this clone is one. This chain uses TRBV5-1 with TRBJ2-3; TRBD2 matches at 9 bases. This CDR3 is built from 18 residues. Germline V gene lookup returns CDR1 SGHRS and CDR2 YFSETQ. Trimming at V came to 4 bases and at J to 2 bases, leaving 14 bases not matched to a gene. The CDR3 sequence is CASSPRGTAGGTTDTQYF. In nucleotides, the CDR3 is TGCGCCAGCAGCCCGCGGGGGACTGCGGGAGGGACCACAGATACGCAGTATTTT.